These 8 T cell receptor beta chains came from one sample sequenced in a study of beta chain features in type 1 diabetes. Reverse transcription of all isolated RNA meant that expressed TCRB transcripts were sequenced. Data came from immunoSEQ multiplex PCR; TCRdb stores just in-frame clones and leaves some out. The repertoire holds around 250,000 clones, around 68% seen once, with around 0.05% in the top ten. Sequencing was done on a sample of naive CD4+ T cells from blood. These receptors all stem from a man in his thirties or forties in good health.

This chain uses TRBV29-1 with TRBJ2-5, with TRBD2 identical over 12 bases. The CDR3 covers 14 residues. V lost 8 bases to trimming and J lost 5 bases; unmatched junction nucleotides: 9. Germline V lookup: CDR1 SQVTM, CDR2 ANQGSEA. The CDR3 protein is CSLTSGSFGETQYF. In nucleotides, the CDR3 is TGCAGCTTGACTAGCGGGAGTTTCGGGGAGACCCAGTACTTC.

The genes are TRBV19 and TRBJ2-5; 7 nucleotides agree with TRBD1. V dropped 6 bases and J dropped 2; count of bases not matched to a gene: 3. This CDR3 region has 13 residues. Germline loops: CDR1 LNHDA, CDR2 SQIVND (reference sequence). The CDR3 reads CASRPGQQETQYF. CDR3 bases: TGTGCCAGTAGGCCGGGACAGCAAGAGACCCAGTACTTC.

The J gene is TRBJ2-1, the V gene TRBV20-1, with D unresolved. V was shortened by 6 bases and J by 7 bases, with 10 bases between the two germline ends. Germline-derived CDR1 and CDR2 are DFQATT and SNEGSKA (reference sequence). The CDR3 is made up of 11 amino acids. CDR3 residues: CSAPEANEQFF. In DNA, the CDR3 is TGCAGTGCCCCAGAGGCTAATGAGCAGTTCTTC.

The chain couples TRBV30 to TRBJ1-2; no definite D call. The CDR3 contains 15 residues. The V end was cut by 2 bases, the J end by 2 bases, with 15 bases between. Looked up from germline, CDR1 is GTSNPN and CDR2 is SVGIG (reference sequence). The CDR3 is CAWSKNTITNYGYTF. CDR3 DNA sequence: TGTGCCTGGAGTAAAAACACCATCACAAACTATGGCTACACCTTC.

The CDR3: CASSGSGSTGDTQYF. The CDR3 region has the DNA TGTGCCAGCAGCGGTAGCGGGAGCACGGGAGATACGCAGTATTTT. The J gene is TRBJ2-3, the V gene TRBV2; 9 positions agree with TRBD2. Germline V gene data show CDR1 as SNHLY and CDR2 as FYNNEI. CDR3 length equals 15 residues. V shed 6 bases and J 5 bases; nucleotides not matched to a gene: 9.

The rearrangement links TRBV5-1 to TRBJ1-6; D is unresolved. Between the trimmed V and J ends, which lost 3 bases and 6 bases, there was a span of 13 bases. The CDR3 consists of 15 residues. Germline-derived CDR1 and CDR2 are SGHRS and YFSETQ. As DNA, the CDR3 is TGCGCCAGCAGCTCCCTCGCAGAGGGTAATTCACCCCTCCACTTT. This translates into CASSSLAEGNSPLHF.

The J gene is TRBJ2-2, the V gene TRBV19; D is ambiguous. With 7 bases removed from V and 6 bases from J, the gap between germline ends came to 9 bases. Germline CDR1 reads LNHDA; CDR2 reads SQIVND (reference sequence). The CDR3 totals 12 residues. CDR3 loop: CASTTSPGELFF. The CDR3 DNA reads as TGTGCCAGTACCACCAGTCCCGGGGAGCTGTTTTTT. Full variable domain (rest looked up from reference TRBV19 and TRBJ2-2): DGGITQSPKYLFRKEGQNVTLSCEQNLNHDAMYWYRQDPGQGLRLIYYSQIVNDFQKGDIAEGYSVSREKKESFPLTVTSAQKNPTAFYLCASTTSPGELFFGEGSRLTVL.

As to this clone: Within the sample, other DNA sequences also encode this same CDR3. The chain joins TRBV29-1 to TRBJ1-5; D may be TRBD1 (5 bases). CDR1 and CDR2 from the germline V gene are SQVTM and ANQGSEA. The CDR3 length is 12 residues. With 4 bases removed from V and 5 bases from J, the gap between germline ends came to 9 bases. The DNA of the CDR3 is TGCAGCGTTGGGCAGGGTGATCAGCCCCAGCATTTT. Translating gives CSVGQGDQPQHF.